This T cell receptor beta chain appears in the sequencing data of a study of T cell responses to AZD1222 COVID-19 vaccine. Libraries were prepared by immunoSEQ multiplex PCR; TCRdb keeps only in-frame clonotypes and omits some of them. Of about 130,000 clones detected, around 92% appear once; the ten largest clones hold more than 4%. This clone was counted between two and nine times. This CDR3 comprises 12 residues. The germline V and J ends were trimmed by 8 bases and 5 bases, with 15 bases remaining between them. Germline loops: CDR1 GTSNPN, CDR2 SVGIG (reference sequence). The chain links TRBV30 to TRBJ1-2; D uncertain. Sequencing used peripheral blood, obtained on day 0 of AZD1222 vaccination. This TCR was sampled from an adult in good health. CDR3 residues: CARTIGSYGYTF. In DNA, the CDR3 is TGTGCCCGGACGATAGGCAGTTATGGCTACACCTTC.